This is a list of T cell receptor beta chains from one sample in a study of T cells in Graves' hyperthyroidism and ophthalmopathy. Each CDR3 protein gets one entry after TCRdb re-called the multiplex PCR reads with MiXCR. Of approximately 430,000 distinct CDR3 sequences in the sample, roughly 14% were seen once. The sequencing sample was made of blood. Source of these receptors: a man aged 18 to 30 with Graves' ophthalmopathy. Both conserved end residues are part of each CDR3. A D gene is named only where the DNA matches it firmly. The listing skips clone size in some rows; elsewhere it reads once, few, many or a size class.

size: .
V: TRBV24-1
D: TRBD1
J: TRBJ1-2
CDR3: CATRRTQGIFGYTF
DNA: TGTGCCACCAGAAGAACACAGGGGATCTTTGGCTACACCTTC

size: .
V: TRBV4-2
D: TRBD1
J: TRBJ1-2
CDR3: CASSQDRQGASGYTF
DNA: TGTGCCAGCAGCCAAGATCGACAGGGGGCGAGCGGCTACACCTTC

size: many
V: TRBV7-2
D: TRBD2
J: TRBJ2-7
CDR3: CASSTLAHSSYEQYF
DNA: TGTGCCAGCAGCACACTAGCGCATAGCTCCTACGAGCAGTACTTC

size: .
V: TRBV11-3
D: TRBD2
J: TRBJ2-4
CDR3: CASSLDDTSGGALTKNIQYF
DNA: TGTGCCAGCAGCTTAGATGATACTAGCGGGGGGGCCTTGACCAAAAACATTCAGTACTTC

size: many
V: TRBV6-5
D: .
J: TRBJ2-5
CDR3: CASSYVRDQETQYF
DNA: TGTGCCAGCAGTTACGTGAGGGACCAAGAGACCCAGTACTTC

size: .
V: TRBV4-2
D: .
J: TRBJ2-5
CDR3: CASSQSRGEGETQYF
DNA: TGTGCCAGCAGCCAATCGAGGGGGGAGGGGGAGACCCAGTACTTC

size: few
V: TRBV24-1
D: .
J: TRBJ1-2
CDR3: CATSDSSDWYYGYTF
DNA: TGTGCCACCAGTGATTCCTCGGATTGGTATTATGGCTACACCTTC

size: few
V: TRBV2
D: .
J: TRBJ1-3
CDR3: CASQQSSGNTIYF
DNA: TGTGCCAGCCAACAGAGCTCTGGAAACACCATATATTTT

size: many
V: TRBV6-5
D: .
J: TRBJ2-7
CDR3: CASSYAGGQGVYEQYF
DNA: TGTGCCAGCAGTTACGCGGGGGGACAGGGTGTCTACGAGCAGTACTTC

size: .
V: TRBV30
D: .
J: TRBJ2-1
CDR3: CAWSDQGYNEQFF
DNA: TGTGCCTGGAGTGATCAGGGCTACAATGAGCAGTTCTTC

size: few
V: TRBV11-3
D: .
J: TRBJ1-2
CDR3: CASAEGNYGYTF
DNA: TGTGCCAGCGCCGAAGGAAACTATGGCTACACCTTC

size: .
V: TRBV19
D: .
J: TRBJ1-2
CDR3: CASSLSGPRYGYTF
DNA: TGTGCCAGTAGTCTGTCAGGACCCCGCTATGGCTACACCTTC